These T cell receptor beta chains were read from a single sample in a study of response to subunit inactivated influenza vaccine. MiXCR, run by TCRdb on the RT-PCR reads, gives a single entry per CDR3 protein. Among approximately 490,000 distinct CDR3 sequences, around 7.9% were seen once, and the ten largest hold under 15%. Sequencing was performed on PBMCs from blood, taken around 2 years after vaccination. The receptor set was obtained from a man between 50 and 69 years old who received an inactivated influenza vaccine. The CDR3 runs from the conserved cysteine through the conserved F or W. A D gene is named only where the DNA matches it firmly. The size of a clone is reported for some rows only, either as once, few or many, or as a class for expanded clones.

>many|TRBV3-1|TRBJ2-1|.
TGTGCCAGCAGCCAAGGTCTTAGACGAAATGAGCAGTTCTTC
CASSQGLRRNEQFF
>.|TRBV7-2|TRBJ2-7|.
TGTGCCAGCAGCTTAGGGGTAGGGACTTCGCAGCAGTACTTC
CASSLGVGTSQQYF
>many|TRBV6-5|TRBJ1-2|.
TGTGCCAGCAGTTACTCCGGACCGAGCTATGGCTACACCTTC
CASSYSGPSYGYTF
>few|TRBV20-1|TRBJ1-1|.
TGCAGTGCTAGGGGCGTCGGGGCTGGCACTGAAGCTTTCTTT
CSARGVGAGTEAFF
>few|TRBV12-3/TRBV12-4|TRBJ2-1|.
TGTGCCAGCACCTCCCTTAGCGATGAGCAGTTCTTC
CASTSLSDEQFF
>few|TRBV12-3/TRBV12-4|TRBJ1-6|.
TGTGCCAGCAGCAGAAGGACAGAGAATTCACCCCTCCACTTT
CASSRRTENSPLHF
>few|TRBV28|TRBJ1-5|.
TGTGCAACGCGGAGGGACATATATCAGCCCCAGCATTTT
CATRRDIYQPQHF
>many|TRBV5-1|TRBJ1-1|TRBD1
TGCGCCACCAAACCTCAGGGGGCGGACACTGAAGCTTTCTTT
CATKPQGADTEAFF
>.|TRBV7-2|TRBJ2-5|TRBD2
TGTGCCAGCAGCACCCTGGGACTAGCGGGTCAAGAGACCCAGTACTTC
CASSTLGLAGQETQYF
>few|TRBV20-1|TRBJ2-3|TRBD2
TGCAGTGCTAGTCCGCGACTAGCGGGGACTACAGATACGCAGTATTTT
CSASPRLAGTTDTQYF
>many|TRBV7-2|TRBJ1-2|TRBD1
TGTGCCAGCAGCTTTGCAGGGACAGGGGCCTCTGGCTACACCTTC
CASSFAGTGASGYTF
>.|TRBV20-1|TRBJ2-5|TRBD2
TGCAGTGCGAGGACTAGCGGGGGTGGGTTGGCCCAGTACTTC
CSARTSGGGLAQYF
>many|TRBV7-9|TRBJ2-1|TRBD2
TGTGCCAGCAGCCCCCCCGGACTAGCGGGAGGAATTGAGCAGTTCTTC
CASSPPGLAGGIEQFF
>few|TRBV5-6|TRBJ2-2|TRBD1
TGTGCCAGCAGCTCCGGACAGGGCTACGTCTGGCCCGGGGAGCTGTTTTTT
CASSSGQGYVWPGELFF
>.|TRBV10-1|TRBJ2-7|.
TGCGCCAGCAGCGACGGTATACTCGGGACCTACGAGCAGTACTTC
CASSDGILGTYEQYF
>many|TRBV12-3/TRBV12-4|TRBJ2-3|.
TGTGCCAGCAGTTCCATTTGGAGGCTTCGGGATACGCAGTATTTT
CASSSIWRLRDTQYF
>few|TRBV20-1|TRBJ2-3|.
TGCAGTGCTAGAGATCGGGTAGCGCAGTATTTT
CSARDRVAQYF
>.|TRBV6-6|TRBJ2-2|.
TGTGCCAGCAGTTATGGGATCACCGGGGAGCTGTTTTTT
CASSYGITGELFF
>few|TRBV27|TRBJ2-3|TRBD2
TGTGCCAGCAGCCCATCTAGCGGGGGGGCAAGCACAGATACGCAGTATTTT
CASSPSSGGASTDTQYF
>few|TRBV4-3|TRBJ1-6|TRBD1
TGCGCCAGCAGCCAAGGGGGTGAAAGGGACAGAAATTCACCCCTCCACTTT
CASSQGGERDRNSPLHF
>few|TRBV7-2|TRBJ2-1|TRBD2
TGTGCCAGCCGGACTAGCGGGTACTACAATGAGCAGTTCTTC
CASRTSGYYNEQFF
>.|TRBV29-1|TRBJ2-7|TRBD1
TGCAGCGTTTCGACAGGGGAAGGCGAGCAGTACTTC
CSVSTGEGEQYF
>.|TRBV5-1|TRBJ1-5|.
TGCGCCAGCAGCTTGCTAGGGAACGATCAGCCCCAGCATTTT
CASSLLGNDQPQHF
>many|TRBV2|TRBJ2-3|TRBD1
TGTGCCAGCAGGGCCGGGACAGGGTTCGGCGCGGGGGCAGATACGCAGTATTTT
CASRAGTGFGAGADTQYF
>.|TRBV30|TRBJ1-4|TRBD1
TGTGCCTGGAGTCCACTGGGACAGAATAATGAAAAACTGTTTTTT
CAWSPLGQNNEKLFF
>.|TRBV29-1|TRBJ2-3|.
TGCAGCGTTGGGGGAGCGGAGCGCACAGATACGCAGTATTTT
CSVGGAERTDTQYF
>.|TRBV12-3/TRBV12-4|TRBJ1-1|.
TGTGCCAGCAGTTTTCAGGACCTTATGAACACTGAAGCTTTCTTT
CASSFQDLMNTEAFF
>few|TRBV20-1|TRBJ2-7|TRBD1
TGCAGTGCTAGATCCCCTCAGGGGGCGTACGAGCAGTACTTC
CSARSPQGAYEQYF
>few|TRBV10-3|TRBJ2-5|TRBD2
TGTGCCATCAGTGATGGGGGAGGGAAAGAGACCCAGTACTTC
CAISDGGGKETQYF
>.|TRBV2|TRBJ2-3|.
TGTGCCTGGGGGGACAGGCAGTATTTT
CAWGDRQYF
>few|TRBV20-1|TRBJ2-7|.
TGCAGTGCCCAATCCTTAGAACGAAGCTCCTACGAGCAGTACTTC
CSAQSLERSSYEQYF
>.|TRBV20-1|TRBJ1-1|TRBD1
TGCAGTGTTCGACAGGGTTCGGAGAACACTGAAGCTTTCTTT
CSVRQGSENTEAFF